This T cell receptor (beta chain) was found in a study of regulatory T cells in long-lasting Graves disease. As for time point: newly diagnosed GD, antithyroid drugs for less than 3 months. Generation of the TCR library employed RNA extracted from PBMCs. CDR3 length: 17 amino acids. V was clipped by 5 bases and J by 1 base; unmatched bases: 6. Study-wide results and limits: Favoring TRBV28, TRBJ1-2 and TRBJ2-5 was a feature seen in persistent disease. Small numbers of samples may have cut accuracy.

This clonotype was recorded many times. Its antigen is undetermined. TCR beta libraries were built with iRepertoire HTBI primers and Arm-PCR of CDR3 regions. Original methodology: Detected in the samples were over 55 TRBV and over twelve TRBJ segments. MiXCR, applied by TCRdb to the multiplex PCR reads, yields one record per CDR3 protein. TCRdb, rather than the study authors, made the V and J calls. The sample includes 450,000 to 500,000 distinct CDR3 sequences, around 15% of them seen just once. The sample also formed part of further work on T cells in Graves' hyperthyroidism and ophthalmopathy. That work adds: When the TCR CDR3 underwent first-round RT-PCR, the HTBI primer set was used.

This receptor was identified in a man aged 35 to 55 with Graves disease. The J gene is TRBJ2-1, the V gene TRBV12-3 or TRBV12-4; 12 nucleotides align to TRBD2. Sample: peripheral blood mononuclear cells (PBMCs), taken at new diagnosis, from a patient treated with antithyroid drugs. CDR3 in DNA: TGTGCCAGCAGTCCCCGGACTAGCGGGGTGTCCTACAATGAGCAGTTCTTC. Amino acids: CASSPRTSGVSYNEQFF.